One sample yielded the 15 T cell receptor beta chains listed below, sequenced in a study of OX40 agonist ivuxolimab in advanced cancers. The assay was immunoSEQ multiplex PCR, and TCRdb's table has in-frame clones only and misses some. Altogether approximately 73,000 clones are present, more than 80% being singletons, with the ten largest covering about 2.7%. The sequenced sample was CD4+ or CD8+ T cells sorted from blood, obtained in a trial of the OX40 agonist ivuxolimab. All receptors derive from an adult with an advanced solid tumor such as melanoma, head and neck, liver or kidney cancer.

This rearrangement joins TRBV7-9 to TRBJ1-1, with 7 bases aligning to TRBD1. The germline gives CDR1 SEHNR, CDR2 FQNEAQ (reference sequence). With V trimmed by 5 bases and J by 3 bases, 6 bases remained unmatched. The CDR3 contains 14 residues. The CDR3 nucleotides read TGTGCCAGCAGCAACCGGGACAGAGACACTGAAGCTTTCTTT. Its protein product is CASSNRDRDTEAFF.

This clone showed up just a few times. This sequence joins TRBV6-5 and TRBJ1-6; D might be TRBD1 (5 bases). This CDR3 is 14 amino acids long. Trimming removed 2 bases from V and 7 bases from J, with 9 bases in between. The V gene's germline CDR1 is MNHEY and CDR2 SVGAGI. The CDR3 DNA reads TGTGCCAGCAGTTACGGATGGGGGAATTCACCCCTCCACTTT. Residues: CASSYGWGNSPLHF.

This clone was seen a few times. CDR3 amino acids: CASSEARDRPRHF. The CDR3 coding sequence is TGTGCCAGCAGTGAAGCGCGAGACAGACCGCGCCACTTT. The chain links TRBV2 to TRBJ1-6, with a weak D call TRBD1 (5 bases). Germline V CDR1 and CDR2: SNHLY, FYNNEI. This CDR3 region has 13 residues. With 0 bases removed from V and 18 bases from J, the gap between germline ends came to 15 bases.

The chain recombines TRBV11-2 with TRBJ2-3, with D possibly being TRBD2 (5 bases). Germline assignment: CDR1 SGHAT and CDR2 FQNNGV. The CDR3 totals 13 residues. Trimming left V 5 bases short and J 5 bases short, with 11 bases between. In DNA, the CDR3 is TGTGCCAGCAGCGCGGACCGGGGAGATACGCAGTATTTT. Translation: CASSADRGDTQYF.

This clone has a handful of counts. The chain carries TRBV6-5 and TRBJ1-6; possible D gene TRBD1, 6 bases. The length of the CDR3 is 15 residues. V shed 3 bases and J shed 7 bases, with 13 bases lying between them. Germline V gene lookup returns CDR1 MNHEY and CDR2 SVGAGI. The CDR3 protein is CASSYIRGRNSPLHF. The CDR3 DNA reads TGTGCCAGCAGTTATATCAGGGGAAGGAATTCACCCCTCCACTTT.

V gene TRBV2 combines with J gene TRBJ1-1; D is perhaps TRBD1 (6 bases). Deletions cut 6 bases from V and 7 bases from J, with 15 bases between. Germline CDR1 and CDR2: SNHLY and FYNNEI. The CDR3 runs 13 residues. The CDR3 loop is CASSGGGRSEAFF. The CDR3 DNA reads TGTGCCAGCAGCGGAGGGGGGAGGAGTGAAGCTTTCTTT.

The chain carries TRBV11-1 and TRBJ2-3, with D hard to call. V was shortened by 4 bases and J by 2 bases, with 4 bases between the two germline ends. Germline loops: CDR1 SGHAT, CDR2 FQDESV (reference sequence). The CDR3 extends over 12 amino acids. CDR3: CASSSHTDTQYF. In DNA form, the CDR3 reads TGTGCCAGCAGCTCACACACAGATACGCAGTATTTT.

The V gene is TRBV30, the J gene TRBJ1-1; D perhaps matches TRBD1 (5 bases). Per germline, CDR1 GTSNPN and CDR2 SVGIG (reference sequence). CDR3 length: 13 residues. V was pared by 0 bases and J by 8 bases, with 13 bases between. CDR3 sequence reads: CAWSVGQGLEAFF. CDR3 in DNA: TGTGCCTGGAGTGTGGGGCAGGGCCTGGAAGCTTTCTTT.

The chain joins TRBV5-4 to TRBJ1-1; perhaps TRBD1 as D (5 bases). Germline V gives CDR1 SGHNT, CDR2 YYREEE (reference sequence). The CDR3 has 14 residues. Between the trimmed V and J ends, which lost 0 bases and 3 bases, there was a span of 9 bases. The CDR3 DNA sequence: TGTGCCAGCAGCTTGGGGGGCAAGTACACTGAAGCTTTCTTT. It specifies CASSLGGKYTEAFF.

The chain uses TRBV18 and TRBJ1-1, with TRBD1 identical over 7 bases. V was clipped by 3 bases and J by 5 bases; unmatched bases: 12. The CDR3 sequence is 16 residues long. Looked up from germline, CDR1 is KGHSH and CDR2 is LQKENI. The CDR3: CASSPPGRGRETEAFF. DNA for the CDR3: TGTGCCAGCTCACCTCCGGGAAGGGGGCGCGAGACTGAAGCTTTCTTT.

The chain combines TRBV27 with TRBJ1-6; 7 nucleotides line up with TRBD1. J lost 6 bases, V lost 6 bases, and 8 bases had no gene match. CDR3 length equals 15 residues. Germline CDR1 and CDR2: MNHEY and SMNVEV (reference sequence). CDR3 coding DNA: TGTGCCAGCAGAACGCTGGGACAGACTAATTCACCCCTCCACTTT. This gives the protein CASRTLGQTNSPLHF.

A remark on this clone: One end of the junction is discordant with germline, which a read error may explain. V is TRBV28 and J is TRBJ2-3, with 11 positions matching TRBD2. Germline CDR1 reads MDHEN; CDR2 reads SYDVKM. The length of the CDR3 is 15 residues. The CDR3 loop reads CASTLAGGYTDTQYF. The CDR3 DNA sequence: TGTGCCAGCACTTTAGCGGGGGGGTACACAGATACGCAGTATTTT.

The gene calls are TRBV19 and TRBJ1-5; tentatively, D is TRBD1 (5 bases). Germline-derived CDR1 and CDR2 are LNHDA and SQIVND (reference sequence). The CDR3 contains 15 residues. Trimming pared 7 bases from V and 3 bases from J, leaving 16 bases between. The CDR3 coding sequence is TGTGCCAGTACCAGTGGGGGGAATGACAATCAGCCCCAGCATTTT. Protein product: CASTSGGNDNQPQHF. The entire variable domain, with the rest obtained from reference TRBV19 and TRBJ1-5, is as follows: DGGITQSPKYLFRKEGQNVTLSCEQNLNHDAMYWYRQDPGQGLRLIYYSQIVNDFQKGDIAEGYSVSREKKESFPLTVTSAQKNPTAFYLCASTSGGNDNQPQHFGDGTRLSIL.

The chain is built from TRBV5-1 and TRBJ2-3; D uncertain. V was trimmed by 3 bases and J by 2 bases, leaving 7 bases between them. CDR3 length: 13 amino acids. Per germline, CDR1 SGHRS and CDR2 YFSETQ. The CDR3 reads CASSSTVTDTQYF. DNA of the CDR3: TGCGCCAGCAGCTCGACGGTCACAGATACGCAGTATTTT.

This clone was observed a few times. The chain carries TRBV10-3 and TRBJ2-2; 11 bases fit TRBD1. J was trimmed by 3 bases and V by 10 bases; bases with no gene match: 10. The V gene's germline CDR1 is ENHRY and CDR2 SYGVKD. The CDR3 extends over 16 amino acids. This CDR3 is CATQPRTGGDTGELFF. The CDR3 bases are TGTGCCACACAGCCACGGACAGGGGGCGACACCGGGGAGCTGTTTTTT.